This T cell receptor beta chain derives from a study of blood T cell repertoires in COVID-19. Original processing notes: Amplification from reference gene primers served as the basis for estimated nucleated cell counts. The data were produced by immunoSEQ multiplex PCR, yet TCRdb's version contains in-frame clones alone and is incomplete. Clonal size and the V and J genes are those of that table, whereas D and trimming came from the DNA. The table records some 400,000 clones, roughly nine tenths of them present only once. The CDR3 spans 16 residues. The germline CDR1 and CDR2 sequences are KGHSH and LQKENI. Trimming shortened V by 3 bases and J by 0 bases, and 11 bases separated the two germline ends. Enrollees, about 18 to 89 years old, lived in around 23 US areas. Individuals in the exposed group had encountered a COVID-19 case within 2 weeks preceding study entry.

The sequenced material came from PBMCs or T cells enriched from blood (not recorded which). The chain combines TRBV18 with TRBJ2-2, with D hard to call. This TCR came from a middle-aged woman who had been exposed to COVID-19. The CDR3 region is CASSPTQSANTGELFF. In DNA form, the CDR3 reads TGTGCCAGCTCACCCACCCAATCGGCGAACACCGGGGAGCTGTTTTTT.